The 7 T cell receptor beta chains below all came from one sample that was sequenced in a study of blood T cells in healthy people across ages (dated by TCRdb to between 2014 and 2017). The library was obtained by 5' RACE. TCRdb names Illumina HiSeq 2500 as the instrument used. A second PCR of about 6 to 11 cycles was performed with a sample-barcoded 5' primer and a J-beta primer mix. TCRdb reanalyzed the raw reads on its own, using fastp at Q25 for trimming and MiXCR for clone calling, and kept in-frame beta chains. Records with the same CDR3 protein are collapsed into one entry carrying the most frequent genes and DNA. This sample has approximately 810,000 distinct CDR3 sequences in its table, and 25% to 35% of those were observed once. The ten largest make up 17% of the sample. Sequencing used blood. These receptors originate from a woman of 80 years or more in good health.

The rearrangement joins TRBV18 to TRBJ2-7, with 8 nucleotides matching TRBD1. Germline assignment: CDR1 KGHSH and CDR2 LQKENI. This CDR3 spans 15 amino acids. With 4 bases clipped from V and 3 bases from J, the junction kept 8 bases outside the gene matches. Here the CDR3 DNA reads TGTGCCAGCTCACTAACGACAGGGGCTAACTACGAGCAGTACTTC. This codes for CASSLTTGANYEQYF.

The chain joins TRBV4-2 to TRBJ2-1; TRBD2 is a possible D gene (5 bases). The CDR3 contains 16 residues. Germline CDR1 reads LGHNA; CDR2 reads YNFKEQ. V shed 1 base and J shed 2 bases, with 12 bases lying between them. The CDR3 reads CASSQVELDAYNEQFF. CDR3 sequence (DNA): TGTGCCAGCAGCCAAGTGGAACTAGATGCCTACAATGAGCAGTTCTTC.

This clonotype was recorded at least ten times. The chain recombines TRBV3-1 with TRBJ1-2; D not resolved. V was trimmed by 6 bases and J by 8 bases, leaving 16 bases between them. Germline CDR1 and CDR2: LGHDT and YNNKEL (reference sequence). This CDR3 is 13 amino acids long. Written as DNA, the CDR3 is TGTGCCAGCAGGGACCAGGCCCGGCTCGGCTACACCTTC. Its protein product is CASRDQARLGYTF.

The J gene is TRBJ2-1, the V gene TRBV20-1; TRBD2 is a possible D gene (7 bases). Looked up from germline, CDR1 is DFQATT and CDR2 is SNEGSKA (reference sequence). This CDR3 comprises 15 residues. V was pared by 5 bases and J by 1 base, with 15 bases between. The CDR3 DNA follows: TGCAGTGCTCACGCGGGGGCGGGGTCCTACAATGAGCAGTTCTTC. It specifies CSAHAGAGSYNEQFF.

In this sample, this clonotype turned up a few times. Mismatch with germline at one junction end may stem from a read error. The genes are TRBV5-5 and TRBJ2-7, with D hard to call. Germline V gene lookup returns CDR1 SGHKS and CDR2 YYEKEE (reference sequence). CDR3 size: 15 residues. The CDR3 loop reads CACSFGQSVSYEQYF. The DNA for the CDR3 is TGTGCCTGCAGCTTCGGCCAATCCGTCTCCTACGAGCAGTACTTC.

The V call is TRBV11-2, the J call TRBJ2-1; TRBD2 agrees at 7 bases. Germline V gene lookup returns CDR1 SGHAT and CDR2 FQNNGV. Trimming cost V 4 bases and J 1 base; bases outside gene matches: 10. CDR3 length: 17 amino acids. The CDR3 sequence: CASSSRVAGGSYNEQFF. CDR3 nucleotides: TGTGCCAGCAGCTCTCGAGTGGCCGGGGGGTCCTACAATGAGCAGTTCTTC.

This clonotype was seen repeatedly, ten times or more. J is TRBJ2-3 and V is TRBV5-1; D uncertain. Trimming cost V 5 bases and J 2 bases, with 18 bases left between them. The V gene's germline CDR1 is SGHRS and CDR2 YFSETQ. CDR3 size: 16 residues. This CDR3 reads CASRPGRNPVTDTQYF. CDR3 bases: TGCGCCAGCAGACCTGGACGGAATCCCGTCACAGATACGCAGTATTTT.